This T cell receptor (beta chain) was observed in a study of blood T cell repertoires in COVID-19. Overall study: Sample material is recorded as cDNA or gDNA derived from T cells, B-cell-depleted T cells, or PBMCs.

The repertoire was sequenced with immunoSEQ multiplex PCR; TCRdb's copy has only in-frame clones and lacks some. The sample shows under 300,000 clones, approximately 78% of them seen only once. Looked up from germline, CDR1 is SQVTM and CDR2 is ANQGSEA. This CDR3 is 15 amino acids long. The V segment lost 7 bases and the J segment 0 bases; nucleotides outside the gene matches: 10. J is TRBJ2-5 and V is TRBV29-1, with 8 bases fitting TRBD1. Sequencing was done on a sample of peripheral blood. The receptor comes from a young woman with acute or convalescent COVID-19. CDR3 sequence (DNA): TGCAGCGGTACGACAGGGGCCCTAAACCAAGAGACCCAGTACTTC. Its protein product is CSGTTGALNQETQYF.